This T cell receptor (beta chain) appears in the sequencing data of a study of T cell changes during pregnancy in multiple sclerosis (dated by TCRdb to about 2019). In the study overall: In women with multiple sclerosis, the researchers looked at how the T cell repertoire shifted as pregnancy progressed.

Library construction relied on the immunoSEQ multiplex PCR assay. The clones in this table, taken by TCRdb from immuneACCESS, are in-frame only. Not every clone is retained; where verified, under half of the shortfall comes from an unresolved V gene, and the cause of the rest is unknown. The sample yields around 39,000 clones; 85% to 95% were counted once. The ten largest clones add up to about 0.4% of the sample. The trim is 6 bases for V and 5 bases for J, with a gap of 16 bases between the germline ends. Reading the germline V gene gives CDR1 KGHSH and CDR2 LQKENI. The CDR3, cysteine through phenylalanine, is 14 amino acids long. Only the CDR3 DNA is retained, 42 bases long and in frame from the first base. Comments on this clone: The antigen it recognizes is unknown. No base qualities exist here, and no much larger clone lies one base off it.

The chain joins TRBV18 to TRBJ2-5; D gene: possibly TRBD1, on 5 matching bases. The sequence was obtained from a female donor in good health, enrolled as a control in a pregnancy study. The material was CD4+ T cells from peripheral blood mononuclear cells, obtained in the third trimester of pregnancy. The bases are TGTGCCAGCTCCCGCGACAGATTAGGGGAGACCCAGTACTTC. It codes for CASSRDRLGETQYF.